These 10 T cell receptor beta chains were sequenced from one sample in a study of cytotoxic CD8 clonotypes in ibrutinib-treated CLL. TCRdb's copy holds only in-frame clones and misses some; the assay was immunoSEQ multiplex PCR. Here the sample spans approximately 300,000 clones, 80% being singletons. The sample consisted of PBMCs, taken before ibrutinib treatment. These receptors were obtained from a human donor with chronic lymphocytic leukemia.

The V call is TRBV14, the J call TRBJ2-7; D not resolved. Deletions cut 3 bases from V and 5 bases from J, with 5 bases between. The CDR3 loop spans 11 amino acids. Germline CDR1 is SGHDN and CDR2 is FVKESK. This CDR3 reads CASSQLHEQYF. As DNA, the CDR3 is TGTGCCAGCAGCCAGCTCCACGAGCAGTACTTC. The complete variable domain, with remaining parts taken from reference TRBV14 and TRBJ2-7, reads EAGVTQFPSHSVIEKGQTVTLRCDPISGHDNLYWYRRVMGKEIKFLLHFVKESKQDESGMPNNRFLAERTGGTYSTLKVQPAELEDSGVYFCASSQLHEQYFGPGTRLTVT.

The V and J genes are TRBV11-3 and TRBJ2-1; no reliable D call. The germline V gene has CDR1 SGHNT and CDR2 YENEEA. This CDR3 region has 12 residues. Trimming stripped 5 bases from V and 8 bases from J, with 10 bases between. The CDR3 loop is CASSLRPDEQFF. In DNA form, the CDR3 reads TGTGCCAGCAGCCTACGCCCGGATGAGCAGTTCTTC. The full variable domain, its missing parts supplied by reference TRBV11-3 and TRBJ2-1, is EAGVVQSPRYKIIEKKQPVAFWCNPISGHNTLYWYLQNLGQGPELLIRYENEEAVDDSQLPKDRFSAERLKGVDSTLKIQPAELGDSAVYLCASSLRPDEQFFGPGTRLTVL.

The chain employs TRBV30 and TRBJ1-1, with D maybe TRBD1 (5 bases). The CDR3 extends over 14 amino acids. With 0 bases removed from V and 6 bases from J, the gap between germline ends came to 14 bases. Germline-derived CDR1 and CDR2 are GTSNPN and SVGIG (reference sequence). The CDR3 spells CAWSVGGPPAEAFF. DNA of the CDR3: TGTGCCTGGAGTGTGGGGGGACCCCCCGCTGAAGCTTTCTTT.

This clone was seen only a few times. The gene calls are TRBV30 and TRBJ1-1; D unclear. In germline, CDR1 is GTSNPN, CDR2 SVGIG (reference sequence). The CDR3 sequence is 11 residues long. The V end lost 7 bases, the J end lost 1 base, and 7 bases lay between the germline ends. The CDR3 DNA is TGTGCCTCGGACCGGAACACTGAAGCTTTCTTT. The encoded protein is CASDRNTEAFF.

The rearrangement joins TRBV9 to TRBJ2-1; 8 nucleotides line up with TRBD2. V lost 4 bases and J lost 0; bases outside the gene matches: 6. The CDR3 covers 16 residues. Per the germline V gene, CDR1 is SGDLS and CDR2 is YYNGEE. CDR3 coding DNA: TGTGCCAGCAGCACCCGGACTAGCAGCTCCTACAATGAGCAGTTCTTC. It encodes CASSTRTSSSYNEQFF.

The chain carries TRBV2 and TRBJ1-4; the match to TRBD1 covers 7 bases. The CDR3 totals 13 residues. With V trimmed by 4 bases and J by 7 bases, 3 bases remained unmatched. Germline-derived CDR1 and CDR2 are SNHLY and FYNNEI. CDR3 sequence reads: CASSVNRGEKLFF. CDR3 nucleotide sequence: TGTGCCAGCAGTGTGAACAGGGGTGAAAAACTGTTTTTT.

This rearrangement joins TRBV5-4 to TRBJ2-7; D not resolved. Per germline, CDR1 SGHNT and CDR2 YYREEE (reference sequence). The V end was cut by 5 bases, the J end by 2 bases, with 17 bases between. This CDR3 has 15 residues. CDR3 sequence reads: CASSQDAAKAYEQYF. CDR3 coding DNA: TGTGCCAGCAGTCAAGACGCGGCCAAGGCCTACGAGCAGTACTTC.

The count of this clone is one. The CDR3 loop reads CASSLASASGNNEQYF. In DNA form, the CDR3 reads TGTGCCAGCAGCTTAGCTAGTGCTAGCGGGAACAACGAGCAGTACTTC. The chain has TRBV7-8 and TRBJ2-7; 9 bases agree with TRBD2. Germline trimming cut 0 bases from V and 5 bases from J; bases unmatched to any gene: 8. This CDR3 has 16 amino acids. Germline-derived CDR1 and CDR2 are SGHVS and FQNEAQ.

V and J are TRBV7-9 and TRBJ2-2, with 8 positions matching TRBD1. The CDR3 sequence is 17 residues long. The germline V gene encodes CDR1 SEHNR and CDR2 FQNEAQ (reference sequence). Trimming at V came to 3 bases and at J to 3 bases, leaving 9 bases not matched to a gene. CDR3 amino acids: CASSFPPGGADTGELFF. In DNA form, the CDR3 reads TGTGCCAGCAGCTTTCCACCAGGGGGCGCAGACACCGGGGAGCTGTTTTTT.

V and J are TRBV29-1 and TRBJ1-2; TRBD1 matches 7 bases. The CDR3 spans 13 residues. J gave up 3 bases and V 6 bases, and 7 bases lay outside the gene matches. In germline, CDR1 is SQVTM, CDR2 ANQGSEA. In DNA form, the CDR3 reads TGCAGCGTCAGAATCGGGACAGACTATGGCTACACCTTC. This codes for CSVRIGTDYGYTF.